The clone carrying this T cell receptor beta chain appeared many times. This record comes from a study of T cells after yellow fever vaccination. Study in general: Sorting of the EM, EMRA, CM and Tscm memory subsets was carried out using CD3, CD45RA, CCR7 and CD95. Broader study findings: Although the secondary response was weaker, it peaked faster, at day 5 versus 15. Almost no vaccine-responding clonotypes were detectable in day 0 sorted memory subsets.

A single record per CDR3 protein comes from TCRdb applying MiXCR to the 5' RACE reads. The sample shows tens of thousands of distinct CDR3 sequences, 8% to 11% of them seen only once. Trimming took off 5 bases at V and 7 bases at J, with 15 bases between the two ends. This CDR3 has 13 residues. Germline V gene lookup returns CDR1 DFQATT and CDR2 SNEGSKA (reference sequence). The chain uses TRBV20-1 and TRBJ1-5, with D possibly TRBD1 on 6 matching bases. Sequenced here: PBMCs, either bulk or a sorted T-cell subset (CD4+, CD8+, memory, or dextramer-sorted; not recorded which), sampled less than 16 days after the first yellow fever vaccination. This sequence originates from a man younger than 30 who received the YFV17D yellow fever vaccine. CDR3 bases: TGCAGTGCTTCACAGGGTCCGGGCCAGCCCCAGCATTTT. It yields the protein CSASQGPGQPQHF.